Included here is one T cell receptor (beta chain) sequence, with context. What it binds is unknown. This sample is part of a study of OX40 agonist ivuxolimab in advanced cancers. The overall study: Having had anti-PD-1, anti-PD-L1 or anti-CTLA-4 therapy before was allowed, and over 35% had some. The study's findings and limits: Relative to CD4+ cells, CD8+ T cells on average had more expanded clones.

Anyone with autoimmune disease history or systemic immunosuppression was excluded. Clones were sequenced by immunoSEQ multiplex PCR, and TCRdb holds only the in-frame ones, with some missing. The table includes some 97,000 clones, about 90% detected once. This CDR3 has 14 amino acids. CDR1 is MDHEN, CDR2 SYDVKM, per germline. V was pared by 2 bases and J by 4 bases, with 9 bases between. This clonotype was obtained from an adult with an advanced solid tumor such as melanoma, head and neck, liver or kidney cancer. The gene calls are TRBV28 and TRBJ1-5; the D gene is possibly TRBD1 (6 bases). The specimen comprised CD4+ or CD8+ T cells sorted from blood, sampled in a trial of the OX40 agonist ivuxolimab. The CDR3 DNA follows: TGTGCCAGCAGTTTAGGGGGGCAGAATCAGCCCCAGCATTTT. Its translation: CASSLGGQNQPQHF.